These T cell receptor beta chains were read from a single sample in a study of shared clonotypes between healthy human individuals. Only in-frame clones appear in the TCRdb table, and some are missing; sequencing was by immunoSEQ multiplex PCR. The table shows millions of clones, with 85% to 95% occurring only once. What was sequenced was naive CD8+ T cells from PBMCs. The receptors originated from a young man in good health. Some clones in this sample may be carry-over from other donors' samples. CDR3s include the opening cysteine and the closing phenylalanine or tryptophan. The D gene is left open where the match is weak. Not every row has a clone size; where given, it reads once, few, many or a size class.

D,J,V,size,DNA,CDR3
TRBD1,TRBJ2-7,TRBV28,NA,TGTGCCAGCAGTCCGACAGGGTCTGCCTACGAGCAGTACTTC,CASSPTGSAYEQYF
TRBD1,TRBJ2-5,TRBV7-3,NA,TGTGCCAGCAGCTGGACAGGGCCCCAAGAGACCCAGTACTTC,CASSWTGPQETQYF
TRBD2,TRBJ2-1,TRBV13,NA,TGTGCCAGCAGCGAGGGACTAGCGGGACTCGGATCCTACAATGAGCAGTTCTTC,CASSEGLAGLGSYNEQFF
NA,TRBJ1-1,TRBV27,NA,TGTGCCAGCAGTTTATATAGGGGCCGGAACACTGAAGCTTTCTTT,CASSLYRGRNTEAFF
NA,TRBJ2-7,TRBV7-6,NA,TGTGCCAGCAGCTTACTTACAGGGTCACAGGACGAGCAGTACTTC,CASSLLTGSQDEQYF
TRBD2,TRBJ2-5,TRBV27,NA,TGTGCCAGCAGTTACAGCGGGGGGGAGACCCAGTACTTC,CASSYSGGETQYF
TRBD2,TRBJ2-3,TRBV6-6,NA,TGTGCCAGCAAGGCGACTAGCGGGAGTGTAGATACGCAGTATTTT,CASKATSGSVDTQYF
NA,TRBJ2-7,TRBV6-5,NA,TGTGCCAGCAGTTTAGCGGAAACCTACGAGCAGTACTTC,CASSLAETYEQYF
NA,TRBJ1-2,TRBV6-5,NA,TGTGCCAGCAGTTACTCGGAGGGTGGGAACTATGGCTACACCTTC,CASSYSEGGNYGYTF
NA,TRBJ2-1,TRBV5-4,once,TGTGCCAGCACATATGAGGGATCCTACAATGAGCAGTTCTTC,CASTYEGSYNEQFF
NA,TRBJ2-1,TRBV6-5,NA,TGTGCCAGCAGGTTGGCGGACTGGGGGGATGAGCAGTTCTTC,CASRLADWGDEQFF
NA,TRBJ2-5,TRBV28,NA,TGTGCCAGCAGTACAAATGGGGAGACCCAGTACTTC,CASSTNGETQYF
NA,TRBJ2-7,TRBV28,once,TGTGCCAGCAGTTTAAGGGTTCTATCGAACGAGCAGTACTTC,CASSLRVLSNEQYF
NA,TRBJ2-1,TRBV7-9,NA,TGTGCCAGCAGACGATACAATGAGCAGTTCTTC,CASRRYNEQFF
NA,TRBJ1-4,TRBV7-2,NA,TGTGCCAGCAGCTTACCAGGATCTAATGAAAAACTGTTTTTT,CASSLPGSNEKLFF
NA,TRBJ2-7,TRBV27,NA,TGTGCCAGCAGTTTAGGGACGGGGGAGCAGTACTTC,CASSLGTGEQYF
NA,TRBJ2-1,TRBV28,NA,TGTGCCAGCAGCTATGACACTTACAATGAGCAGTTCTTC,CASSYDTYNEQFF
TRBD1,TRBJ2-7,TRBV5-1,NA,TGCGCCAGCCGACTGACAGGGGTCGGCTACGAGCAGTACTTC,CASRLTGVGYEQYF
TRBD1,TRBJ2-7,TRBV10-1,NA,TGCGCCAGCCCTCGGGGACAGGGCTACGAGCAGTACTTC,CASPRGQGYEQYF
TRBD1,TRBJ2-3,TRBV5-1,few,TGCGCCAGCAGCTTCGGGACAGGGGGCTCCACAGATACGCAGTATTTT,CASSFGTGGSTDTQYF
NA,TRBJ1-2,TRBV25-1,NA,TGTGCCAGCAGCGTACGTCATATAGATCGTGGCTACACCTTC,CASSVRHIDRGYTF
NA,TRBJ2-3,TRBV28,NA,TGTGCCAGCAGTTTTAGTGGGTCAGATACGCAGTATTTT,CASSFSGSDTQYF